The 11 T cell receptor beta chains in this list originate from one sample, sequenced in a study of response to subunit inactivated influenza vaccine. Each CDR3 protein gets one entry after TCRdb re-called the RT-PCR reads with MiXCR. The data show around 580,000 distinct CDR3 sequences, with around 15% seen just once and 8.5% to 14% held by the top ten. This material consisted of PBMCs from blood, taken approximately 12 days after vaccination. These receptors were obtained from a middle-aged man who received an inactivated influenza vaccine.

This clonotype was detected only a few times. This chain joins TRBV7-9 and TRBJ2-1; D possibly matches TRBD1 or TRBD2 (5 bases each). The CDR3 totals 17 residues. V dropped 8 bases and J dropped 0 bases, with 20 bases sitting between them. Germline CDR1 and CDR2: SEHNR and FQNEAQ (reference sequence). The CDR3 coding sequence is TGTGCCAGCCGTACGTCGGGGCGTTCGAGCTCCTACAATGAGCAGTTCTTC. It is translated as CASRTSGRSSSYNEQFF. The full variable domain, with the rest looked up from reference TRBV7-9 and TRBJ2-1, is DTGVSQNPRHKITKRGQNVTFRCDPISEHNRLYWYRQTLGQGPEFLTYFQNEAQLEKSRLLSDRFSAERPKGSFSTLEIQRTEQGDSAMYLCASRTSGRSSSYNEQFFGPGTRLTVL.

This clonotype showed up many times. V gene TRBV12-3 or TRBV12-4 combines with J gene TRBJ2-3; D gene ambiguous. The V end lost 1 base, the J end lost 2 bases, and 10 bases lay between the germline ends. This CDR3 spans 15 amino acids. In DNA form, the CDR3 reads TGTGCCAGCAGTTTAGACTCGCGGCACACAGATACGCAGTATTTT. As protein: CASSLDSRHTDTQYF.

In nucleotides, the CDR3 is TGTGCCACCAGTGACGCTGGGACAGGCAATGAGCAGTTCTTC. Protein sequence: CATSDAGTGNEQFF. The chain employs TRBV24-1 and TRBJ2-1; TRBD1 matches at 8 bases. Unmatched junction bases numbered 4, after V lost 4 bases and J lost 6 bases. This CDR3 comprises 14 residues. The germline CDR1 and CDR2 sequences are KGHDR and SFDVKD.

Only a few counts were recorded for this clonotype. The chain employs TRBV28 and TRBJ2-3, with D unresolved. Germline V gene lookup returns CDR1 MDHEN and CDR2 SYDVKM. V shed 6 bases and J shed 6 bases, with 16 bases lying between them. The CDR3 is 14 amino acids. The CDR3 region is CASSLGWKGDTQYF. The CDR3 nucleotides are TGTGCCAGCAGCCTGGGATGGAAGGGTGATACGCAGTATTTT.

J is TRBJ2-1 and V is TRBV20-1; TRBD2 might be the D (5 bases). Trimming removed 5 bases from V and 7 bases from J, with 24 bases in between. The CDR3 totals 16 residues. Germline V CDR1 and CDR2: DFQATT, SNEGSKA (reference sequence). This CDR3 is CSAPRPGNTITNEQFF. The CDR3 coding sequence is TGCAGTGCTCCTAGACCCGGGAATACGATCACAAATGAGCAGTTCTTC.

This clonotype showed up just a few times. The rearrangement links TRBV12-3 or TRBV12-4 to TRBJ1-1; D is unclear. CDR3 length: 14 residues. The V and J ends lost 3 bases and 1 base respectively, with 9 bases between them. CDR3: CASSFPGRNTEAFF. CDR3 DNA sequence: TGTGCCAGCAGTTTTCCGGGTAGGAACACTGAAGCTTTCTTT.

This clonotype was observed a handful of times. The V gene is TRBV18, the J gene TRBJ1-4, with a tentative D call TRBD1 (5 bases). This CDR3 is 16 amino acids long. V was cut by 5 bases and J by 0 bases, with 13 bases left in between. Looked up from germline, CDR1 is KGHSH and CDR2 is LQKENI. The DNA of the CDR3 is TGTGCCAGCTCAGGCCGGGACGCAGCAACTAATGAAAAACTGTTTTTT. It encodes CASSGRDAATNEKLFF.

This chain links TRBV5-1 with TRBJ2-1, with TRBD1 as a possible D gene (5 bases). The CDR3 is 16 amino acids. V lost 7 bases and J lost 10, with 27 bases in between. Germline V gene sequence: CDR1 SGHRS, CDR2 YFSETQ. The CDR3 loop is CASCRSGRISDIEQFF. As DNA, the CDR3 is TGCGCCAGCTGCCGATCAGGGCGCATCTCCGACATCGAGCAGTTCTTC.

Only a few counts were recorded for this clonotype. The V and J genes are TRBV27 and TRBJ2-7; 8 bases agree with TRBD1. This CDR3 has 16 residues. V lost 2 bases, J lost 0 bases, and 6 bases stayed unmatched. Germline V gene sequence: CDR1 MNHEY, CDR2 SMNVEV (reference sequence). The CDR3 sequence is CASSLMGQDFSYEQYF. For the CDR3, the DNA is TGTGCCAGCAGTTTAATGGGACAGGATTTCTCCTACGAGCAGTACTTC.

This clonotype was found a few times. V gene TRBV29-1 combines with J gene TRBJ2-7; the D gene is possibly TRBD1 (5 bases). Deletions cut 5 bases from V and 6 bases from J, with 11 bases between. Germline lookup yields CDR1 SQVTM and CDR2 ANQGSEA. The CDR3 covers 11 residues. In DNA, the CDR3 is TGCAGCGTTATCCAGGGTCCCGAGCAGTACTTC. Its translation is CSVIQGPEQYF.

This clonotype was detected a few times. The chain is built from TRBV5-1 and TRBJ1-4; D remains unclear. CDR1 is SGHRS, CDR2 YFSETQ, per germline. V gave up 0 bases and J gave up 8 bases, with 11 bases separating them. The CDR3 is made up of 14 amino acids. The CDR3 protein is CASSLDSSEEKLFF. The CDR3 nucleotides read TGCGCCAGCAGCTTGGACAGTTCCGAGGAAAAACTGTTTTTT.